This paragraph covers one TCR beta chain sequence. No antigen is known for it. There are no base qualities to consult, and no much larger clone falls within one base. In the germline V gene (reference sequence), CDR1 corresponds to LGHDT and CDR2 to YNNKEL. Here V drops 2 bases and J drops 3 bases, and the junction holds 12 bases not matched to any gene. Taken from cysteine to phenylalanine, the CDR3 has 18 residues. Of the read, only the CDR3 DNA is kept; its 54 bases are in frame from base 1. This sample is part of a study of blood T cell repertoires in COVID-19 (TCRdb year 2020). With regard to the full study: Collaborator samples came from the United States, Italy and Spain and covered acute and convalescent phases of COVID-19. The material from the prospective study consisted of cDNA or gDNA derived from T cells, B-cell-depleted T cells, or PBMCs. The dataset comprised deeply sampled blood TCRbeta repertoires from subjects exposed to, actively infected with, or recovered from COVID-19. The repertoires were released in a freely available public database intended as a resource for research on the immune response to SARS-CoV-2. The samples were drawn from the first 160 participants of the ongoing ImmuneRACE study and from more than 1,000 subjects provided by 6 global collaborators. Nearly every sample came with metadata listing a de-identified subject ID, COVID-19 status, age in years and sex. Where available, HLA class I and class II types were obtained from metadata supplied by the sample provider rather than from assay-based typing. Study-wide findings and limitations: The quantity of clinical and demographic metadata differed by source and by participant and was supplied without curation.

TCRbeta CDR3 regions were amplified from genomic DNA by means of the immunoSEQ Assay, a bias-controlled multiplex PCR. The authors' analysis ran thus. The number of nucleated cells in each sample was estimated from the amplification of reference gene primers within the assay. To quantify the absolute abundance of each unique TCRbeta CDR3 rearrangement, sequence reads were collapsed and filtered. For each sample, productive Simpson clonality was calculated by taking the square root of Simpson's diversity index across productive rearrangements. Held by TCRdb, this immuneACCESS table contains in-frame sequences only and omits some clones. Under half of the omission traces to an unresolved V gene where checked; the cause of the rest is unknown. That table furnishes V, J and clone size, whereas the DNA furnished D and trimming. The sample table holds roughly 180,000 clones, of which roughly 76% were seen once. The ten largest clones take up more than 9.5% of the sample.

One collaborating source in Seattle enrolled patients while the patients were actively infected and followed the patients over time throughout the course of disease. The collaborating institutions used their own protocols to collect whole blood in K2EDTA tubes. For TCRbeta analysis, collaborator samples were shipped as frozen whole blood, as isolated PBMCs, or as DNA extracted from either sample type. This TCR was recovered from a woman aged 40 to 50 with COVID-19, enrolled during active disease. Sequenced: peripheral blood. In this chain, TRBV3-1 (or the pseudogene TRBV3-2) is recombined with TRBJ2-3; 9 central nucleotides agree with TRBD2. The sequence in DNA is TGTGCCAGCAGCCAACCCTTGGCGCTGGGACTAGCAACAGATACGCAGTATTTT. Translated, it reads CASSQPLALGLATDTQYF.